Below are 3 T cell receptor beta chains sequenced from a single sample in a study of shared clonotypes between healthy human individuals. Repertoires were generated with immunoSEQ multiplex PCR, while TCRdb's copy carries only in-frame clones and drops some. The table lists 1.5 million to 2.5 million clones, approximately 94% of them singletons. CD45RO-negative, CCR7-positively selected cells formed the naive CD8 fraction, excluding terminally differentiated effector memory CD45RA+ cells. Sequencing was done on a sample of naive CD8+ T cells sorted from blood. The receptors here all came from a man between 18 and 29 years old in good health.

The chain links TRBV4-1 to TRBJ1-1; unclear D gene. The germline V gene encodes CDR1 MGHRA and CDR2 YSYEKL. V gave up 3 bases and J gave up 1 base, with 12 bases separating them. CDR3 length: 15 residues. The CDR3, as DNA: TGCGCCAGCAGCCAGCATTTTACCCAGAACACTGAAGCTTTCTTT. It encodes CASSQHFTQNTEAFF.

The V gene is TRBV7-9, the J gene TRBJ1-1; 11 bases align to TRBD1. Trimming at V came to 5 bases and at J to 5 bases, leaving 7 bases not matched to a gene. From germline, CDR1 is SEHNR and CDR2 FQNEAQ (reference sequence). The CDR3 runs to 15 residues. The CDR3: CASSQGDRGGTEAFF. CDR3 in DNA: TGTGCCAGCAGCCAAGGGGACAGGGGGGGAACTGAAGCTTTCTTT.

The genes are TRBV4-1 and TRBJ2-1; D unclear. The ends were cut back, 4 bases at V and 8 bases at J, with 12 bases in the middle. The germline gives CDR1 MGHRA, CDR2 YSYEKL. There are 13 residues in the CDR3. The CDR3 nucleotides read TGCGCCAGCAGCCCAAGCCCCAGCGATGAGCAGTTCTTC. Its protein is CASSPSPSDEQFF.